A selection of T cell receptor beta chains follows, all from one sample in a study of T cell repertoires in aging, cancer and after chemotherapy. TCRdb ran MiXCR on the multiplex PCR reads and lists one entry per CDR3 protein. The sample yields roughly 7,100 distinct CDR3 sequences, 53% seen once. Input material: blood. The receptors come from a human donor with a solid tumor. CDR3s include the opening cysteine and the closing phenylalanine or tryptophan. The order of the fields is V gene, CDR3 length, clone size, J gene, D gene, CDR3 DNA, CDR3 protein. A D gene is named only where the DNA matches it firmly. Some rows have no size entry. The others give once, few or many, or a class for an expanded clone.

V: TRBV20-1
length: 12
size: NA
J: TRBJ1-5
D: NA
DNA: TGCAGTGCAACTGGTGACACGAGGGCCCAGCATTTT
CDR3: CSATGDTRAQHF

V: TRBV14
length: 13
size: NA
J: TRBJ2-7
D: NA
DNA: TGTGCCACCCGACTAACGAGCTCCTACGAGCAGTACTTC
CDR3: CATRLTSSYEQYF

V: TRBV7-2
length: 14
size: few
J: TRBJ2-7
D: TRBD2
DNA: TGTGCCAGCAGCTTTGGCGGGAGCACCTACGAGCAGTACTTC
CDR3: CASSFGGSTYEQYF

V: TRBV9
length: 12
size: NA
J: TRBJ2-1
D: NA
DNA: TGTGCCAGCAGCGTGGCGTACAATGAGCAGTTCTTC
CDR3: CASSVAYNEQFF

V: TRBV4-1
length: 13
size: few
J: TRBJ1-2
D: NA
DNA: TGCGCCAGCAGCCAAGATCTGAACTATGGCTACACCTTC
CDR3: CASSQDLNYGYTF

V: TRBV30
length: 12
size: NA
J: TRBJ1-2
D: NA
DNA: TGTGCCTGGAAACAGGGAGGCTATGGCTACACCTTC
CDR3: CAWKQGGYGYTF

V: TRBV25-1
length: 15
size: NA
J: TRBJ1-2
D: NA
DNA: TGTGCCAGCAGTGGTATAAAGGGAGATTACTATGGCTACACCTTC
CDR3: CASSGIKGDYYGYTF

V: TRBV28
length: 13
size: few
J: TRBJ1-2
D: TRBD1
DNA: TGTGCCAGCAGTCTCCGGGACAGTCTTCGCTACACCTTC
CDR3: CASSLRDSLRYTF

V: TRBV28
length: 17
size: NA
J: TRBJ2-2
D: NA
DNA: TGTGCCAGCAGTACCCGGGACGGGGCTTGGGGCACCGGGGAGCTGTTTTTT
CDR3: CASSTRDGAWGTGELFF

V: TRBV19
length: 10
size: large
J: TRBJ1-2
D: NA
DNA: TGTGCCAGTAGGGGGACTGGCTACACCTTC
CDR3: CASRGTGYTF

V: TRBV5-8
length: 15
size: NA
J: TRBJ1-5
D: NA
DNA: TGTGCCAGCAGCTCACCTTCAGGGAATGGACAGCCCCAGCATTTT
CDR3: CASSSPSGNGQPQHF

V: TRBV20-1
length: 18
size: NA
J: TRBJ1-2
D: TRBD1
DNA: TGCAGTGCTAGGGTCAACGACAGGGGTTCCTTCCACTTCTATGGCTACACCTTC
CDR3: CSARVNDRGSFHFYGYTF

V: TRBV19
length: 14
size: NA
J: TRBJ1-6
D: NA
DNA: TGTGCCAGTAGTATGACAGGAGAATATTCACCCCTCCACTTT
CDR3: CASSMTGEYSPLHF

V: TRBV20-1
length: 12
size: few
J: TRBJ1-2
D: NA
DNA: TGCAGTGCTAGAATGGGAACCTATGGCTACACCTTC
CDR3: CSARMGTYGYTF

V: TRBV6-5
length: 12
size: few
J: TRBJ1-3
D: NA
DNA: TGTGCCAGCTTAAGCTCTGGAAACACCATATATTTT
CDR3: CASLSSGNTIYF

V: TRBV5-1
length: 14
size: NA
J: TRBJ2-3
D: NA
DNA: TGCGCCAGCAGCTTGGAAGCAGACGCAGATACGCAGTATTTT
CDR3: CASSLEADADTQYF

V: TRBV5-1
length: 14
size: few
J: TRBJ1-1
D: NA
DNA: TGCGCCAGCAGCTGGGACGGAACGAACACTGAAGCTTTCTTT
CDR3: CASSWDGTNTEAFF

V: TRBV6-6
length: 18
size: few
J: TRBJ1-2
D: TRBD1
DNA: TGTGCCAGCAGTTACGCGTACCGGGACAGGGGAAGAAACTATGGCTACACCTTC
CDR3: CASSYAYRDRGRNYGYTF

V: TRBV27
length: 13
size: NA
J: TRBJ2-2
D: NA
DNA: TGTGCCAGCAGTTATAGACTCACCGGGGAGCTGTTTTTT
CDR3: CASSYRLTGELFF

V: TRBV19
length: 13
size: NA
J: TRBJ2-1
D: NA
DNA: TGTGCCAGTAGTAAGAGCTCCTACAATGAGCAGTTCTTC
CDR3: CASSKSSYNEQFF

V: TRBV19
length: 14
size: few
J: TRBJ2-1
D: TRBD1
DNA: TGTGCCAGTAGTATAGGGACAGGGTTCAATGAGCAGTTCTTC
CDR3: CASSIGTGFNEQFF

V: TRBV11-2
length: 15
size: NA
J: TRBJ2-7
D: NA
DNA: TGTGCCAGCAGCTTGTCTGGTTACTCTTCCTACGAGCAGTACTTC
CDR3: CASSLSGYSSYEQYF

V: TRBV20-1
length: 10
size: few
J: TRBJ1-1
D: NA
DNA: TGCAGTGGGTCGGACACTGAAGCTTTCTTT
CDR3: CSGSDTEAFF

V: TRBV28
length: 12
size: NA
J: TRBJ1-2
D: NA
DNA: TGTGCCAGCAGTTTCGGCCTCTCCGGCTACACCTTC
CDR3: CASSFGLSGYTF

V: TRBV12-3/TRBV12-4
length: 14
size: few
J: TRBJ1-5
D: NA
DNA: TGTGCCAGCAGACGGGACGTTAACAATCAGCCCCAGCATTTT
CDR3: CASRRDVNNQPQHF

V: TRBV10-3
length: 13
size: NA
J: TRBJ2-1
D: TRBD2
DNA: TGTGCCATCAGAGGACTAGCCTACAATGAGCAGTTCTTC
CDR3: CAIRGLAYNEQFF

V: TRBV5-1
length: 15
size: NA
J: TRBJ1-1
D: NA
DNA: TGCGCCAGCAGCTTGTACGTGGGCATGAACACTGAAGCTTTCTTT
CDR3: CASSLYVGMNTEAFF

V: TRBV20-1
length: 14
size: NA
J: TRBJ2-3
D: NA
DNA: TGCAGTGCTAGAGACCGATTTCTACAAGATACGCAGTATTTT
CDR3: CSARDRFLQDTQYF

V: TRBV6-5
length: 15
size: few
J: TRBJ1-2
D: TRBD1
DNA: TGTGCCAGCAGTTACTCGGGGACAGGGATGTTCGGCTACACCTTC
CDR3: CASSYSGTGMFGYTF

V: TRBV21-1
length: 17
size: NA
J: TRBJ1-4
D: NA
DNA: TGTGCCAGCAGCAAAGCTGCCCCCGGGACCAAAAATGAAAAACTGTTTTTT
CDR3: CASSKAAPGTKNEKLFF

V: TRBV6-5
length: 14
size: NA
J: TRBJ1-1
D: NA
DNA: TGTGCCAGCAGAATTTCGGGAGGGGTCACTGAAGCTTTCTTT
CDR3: CASRISGGVTEAFF

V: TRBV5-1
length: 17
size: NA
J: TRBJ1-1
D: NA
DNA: TGCGCCAGCAGCTCCGGACCCATGGTTTCCATGAACACTGAAGCTTTCTTT
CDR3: CASSSGPMVSMNTEAFF

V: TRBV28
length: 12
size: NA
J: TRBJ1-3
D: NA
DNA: TGTGCCAGCAGGCTCTCTGGAAACACCATATATTTT
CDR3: CASRLSGNTIYF

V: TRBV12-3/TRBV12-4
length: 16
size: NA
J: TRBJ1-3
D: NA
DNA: TGTGCCAGCACCCTGACACTAGTCTTCTCTGGAAACACCATATATTTT
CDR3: CASTLTLVFSGNTIYF

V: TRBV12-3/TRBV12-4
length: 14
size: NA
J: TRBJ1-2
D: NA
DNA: TGTGCGAGCAAGAGGCAGGAACTCAACTATGGCTACACCTTC
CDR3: CASKRQELNYGYTF

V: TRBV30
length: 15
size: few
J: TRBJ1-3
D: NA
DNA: TGTGCCTGGAGTGTACAGGGTAGCTCTGGAAACACCATATATTTT
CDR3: CAWSVQGSSGNTIYF

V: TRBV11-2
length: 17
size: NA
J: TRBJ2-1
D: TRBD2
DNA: TGTGCCAGCAGCTTCCCCCTAGCGGGAGGCTCCTACAATGAGCAGTTCTTC
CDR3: CASSFPLAGGSYNEQFF

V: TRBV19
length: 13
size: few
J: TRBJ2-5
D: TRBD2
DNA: TGTGCCAGTAGGACGACTAGCGGAGAGACCCAGTACTTC
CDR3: CASRTTSGETQYF

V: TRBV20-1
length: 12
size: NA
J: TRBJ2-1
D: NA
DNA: TGCAGTGCTAGAGGGGTTGGCAATGAGCAGTTCTTC
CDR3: CSARGVGNEQFF

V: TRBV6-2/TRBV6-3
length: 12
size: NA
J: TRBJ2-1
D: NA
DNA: TGTGCCAGCAGTTACGCCCTTTTTGAGCAGTTCTTC
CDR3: CASSYALFEQFF

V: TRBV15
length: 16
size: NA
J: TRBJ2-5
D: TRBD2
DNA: TGTGCCACCAGCAGAGATGAGGGAACGGGAGGGGAGACCCAGTACTTC
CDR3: CATSRDEGTGGETQYF

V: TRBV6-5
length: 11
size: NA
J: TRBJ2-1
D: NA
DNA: TGTGCCAGCAGCTTAGCCAATGAGCAGTTCTTC
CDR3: CASSLANEQFF

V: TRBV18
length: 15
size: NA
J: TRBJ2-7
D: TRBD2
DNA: TGTGCCAGCTCACTTTGGACTAGCGGGAGTTACGAGCAGTACTTC
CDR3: CASSLWTSGSYEQYF

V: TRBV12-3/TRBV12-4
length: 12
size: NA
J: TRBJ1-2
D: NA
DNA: TGTGCCAGCACCGTCGCGGCGATAGGCTACACCTTC
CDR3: CASTVAAIGYTF

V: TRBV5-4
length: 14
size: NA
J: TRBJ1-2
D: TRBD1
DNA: TGTGCCAGCAGCAGGACAGGGGCTAACTATGGCTACACCTTC
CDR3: CASSRTGANYGYTF

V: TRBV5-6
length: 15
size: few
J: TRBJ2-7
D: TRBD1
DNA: TGTGCCAGCAGGACTATTGGACAGGGTACCTACGAGCAGTACTTC
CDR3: CASRTIGQGTYEQYF

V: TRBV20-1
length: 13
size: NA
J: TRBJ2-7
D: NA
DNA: TGCAGTGCTAGCTCAGGGGGGGGGGCCGAGCAGTACTTC
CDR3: CSASSGGGAEQYF

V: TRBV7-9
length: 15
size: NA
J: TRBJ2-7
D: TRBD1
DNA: TGTGCCAGCAGCCCGGGACAGGGGGCGCGTTACGAGCAGTACTTC
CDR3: CASSPGQGARYEQYF

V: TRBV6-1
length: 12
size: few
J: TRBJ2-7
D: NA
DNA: TGTGCCAGCAGTATAGGACGGTACGAGCAGTACTTC
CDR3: CASSIGRYEQYF

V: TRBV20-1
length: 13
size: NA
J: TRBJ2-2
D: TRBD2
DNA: TGCAGTGCGGTCCGACTAGCGGAGAGGGAGCTGTTTTTT
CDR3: CSAVRLAERELFF

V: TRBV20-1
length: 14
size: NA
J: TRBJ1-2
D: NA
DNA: TGCAGTGCTAGAGAGGTGAGCCTGAGGGATGGCTACATCTTC
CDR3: CSAREVSLRDGYIF

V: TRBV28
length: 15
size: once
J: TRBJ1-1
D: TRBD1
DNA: TGTGCCAGCAGTTTAGGGGACAGGTTGAACACTGAAGCTTTCTTT
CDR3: CASSLGDRLNTEAFF

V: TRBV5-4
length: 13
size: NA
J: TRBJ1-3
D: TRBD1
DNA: TGTGCCAGCAGGGACAGGGCTGGAAACACCATATATTTT
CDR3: CASRDRAGNTIYF

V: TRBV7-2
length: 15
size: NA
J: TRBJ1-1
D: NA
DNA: TGTGCCAGCAGCTTAGAGCAGGGAAGGGGAACTGAAGCTTTCTTT
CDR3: CASSLEQGRGTEAFF

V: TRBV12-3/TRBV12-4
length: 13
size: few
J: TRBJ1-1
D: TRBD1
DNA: TGTGCCAGCAGCCGTCCCAGGGGGAGTGAAGCTTTCTTT
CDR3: CASSRPRGSEAFF

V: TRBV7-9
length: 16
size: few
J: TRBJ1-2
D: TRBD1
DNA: TGTGCCAGCAGTATCATGGAGGGGGCGAGTTACTATGGCTACACCTTC
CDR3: CASSIMEGASYYGYTF

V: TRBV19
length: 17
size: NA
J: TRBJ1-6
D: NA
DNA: TGTGCCAGTAGTATAGTATTAGTTGGACAGCGGAATTCACCCCTCCACTTT
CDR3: CASSIVLVGQRNSPLHF

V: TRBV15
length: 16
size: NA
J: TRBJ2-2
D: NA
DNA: TGTGCCACCAGCACCCGACCTGGGGAGAGCACCGGGGAGCTGTTTTTT
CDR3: CATSTRPGESTGELFF

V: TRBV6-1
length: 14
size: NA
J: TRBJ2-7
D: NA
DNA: TGTGCCAGCGCGTTTCTGGGACCGACGGACGAGCAGTACTTC
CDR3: CASAFLGPTDEQYF

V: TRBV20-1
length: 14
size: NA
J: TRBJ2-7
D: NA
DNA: TGCAGTGCTAGAGATCCCCGTCGAGGCTACGAGCAGTACTTC
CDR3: CSARDPRRGYEQYF